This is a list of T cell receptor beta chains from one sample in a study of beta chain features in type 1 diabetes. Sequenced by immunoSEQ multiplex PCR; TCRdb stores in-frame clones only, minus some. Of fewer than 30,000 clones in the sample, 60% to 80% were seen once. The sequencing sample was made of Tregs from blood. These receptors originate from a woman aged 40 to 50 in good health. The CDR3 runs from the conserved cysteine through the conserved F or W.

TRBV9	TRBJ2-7	CASSVKERGAWEQYF
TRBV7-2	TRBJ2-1	CASTIRRLGIQFF
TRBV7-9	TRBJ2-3	CASSLPGSGVGLSTDTQYF
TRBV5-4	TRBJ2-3	CASRGTSGGRRTDTQYF
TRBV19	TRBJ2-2	CASKRQGENTGELFF
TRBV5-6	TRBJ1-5	CASSLAAGASNQPQHF
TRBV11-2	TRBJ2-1	CASSSGEQFF
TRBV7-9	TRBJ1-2	CASSLEAGSSYGYTF
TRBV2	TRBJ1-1	CASSGGGLTEAFF
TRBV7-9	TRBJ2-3	CASSAASGNSTDTQYF
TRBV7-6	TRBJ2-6	CASSLVGTGGANVLTF
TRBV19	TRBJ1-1	CASSGYRGPLNTEAFF
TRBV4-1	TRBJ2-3	CASSFHGSSTDTQYF
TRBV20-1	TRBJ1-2	CSAPGYGYTF
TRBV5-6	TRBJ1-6	CASRLTGMDSPLHF
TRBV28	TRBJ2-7	CASSSGTSGGYEQYF
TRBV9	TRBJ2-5	CASSVRGGSVKETQYF
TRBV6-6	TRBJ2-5	CASSNRGKETQYF
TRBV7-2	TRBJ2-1	CASSPRASREQFF
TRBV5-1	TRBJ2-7	CASSSPGQGFEQYF
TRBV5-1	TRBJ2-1	CASSLKPAGGSYNEQFF
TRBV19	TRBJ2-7	CASSTLRAYEQYF
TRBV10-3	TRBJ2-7	CAISGGSYEQYF
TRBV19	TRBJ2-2	CATTGQGLWTGELFF
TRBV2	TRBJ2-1	CAASRRLANEQFF
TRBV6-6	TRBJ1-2	CASGTANYGYTF
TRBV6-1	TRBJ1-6	CASSERRGSPLHF
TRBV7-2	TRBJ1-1	CASSLDVAGTEAFF
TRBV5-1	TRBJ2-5	CASSPGTSGGRGGQYF
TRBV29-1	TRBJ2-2	CSAADTGELFF
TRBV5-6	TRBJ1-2	CASNGGNRVNGYTF
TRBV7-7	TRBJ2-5	CASSLPDSETQYF
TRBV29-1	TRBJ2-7	CSAGTGRDEQYF
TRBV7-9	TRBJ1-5	CASSFLDQPQHF
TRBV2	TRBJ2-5	CASSEGLAGGQETQYF
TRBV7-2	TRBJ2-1	CASSRGLANNEQFF
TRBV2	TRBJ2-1	CASRRTGTSGFF
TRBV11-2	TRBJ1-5	CASSLGENQPQHF
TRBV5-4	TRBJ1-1	CASSLARGHPTYTEAFF
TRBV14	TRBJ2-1	CASRRLAGGDNEQFF
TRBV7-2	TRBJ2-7	CASSLGTRPFGYEQYF